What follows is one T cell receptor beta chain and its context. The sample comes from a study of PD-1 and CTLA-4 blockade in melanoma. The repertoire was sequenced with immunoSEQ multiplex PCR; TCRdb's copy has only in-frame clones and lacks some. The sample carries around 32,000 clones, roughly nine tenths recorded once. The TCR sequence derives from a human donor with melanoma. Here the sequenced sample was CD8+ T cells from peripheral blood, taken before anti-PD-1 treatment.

The CDR3 protein is CASSIGLDTEAFF. CDR3 bases: TGTGCCAGTAGTATAGGCTTGGACACTGAAGCTTTCTTT. This chain links TRBV19 with TRBJ1-1; D not resolved. Per the germline V gene, CDR1 is LNHDA and CDR2 is SQIVND (reference sequence). This CDR3 comprises 13 residues. V lost 1 base to trimming and J lost 3 bases, with 6 bases between them.